In this sample, the clone carrying this T cell receptor (beta chain) turned up a few times. Its specificity is unknown. The entry originates in a study of immune heterogeneity within non-small cell lung tumors. Study-level findings and limits: Individual patients mostly differed in their high-frequency T-cell receptor beta clonotypes. A moderate but significant correlation was observed between local T-cell clonality and local tumor mutational burden (R around 0.35). While identical dominant CDR3 beta clonotypes recurred across tumor sites within a patient, high-frequency clones unique to individual sites also appeared.

The CDR3 has 15 residues. The V gene's germline CDR1 is SEHNR and CDR2 FQNEAQ (reference sequence). With 5 bases clipped from V and 7 bases from J, the junction kept 9 bases outside the gene matches. Multiplex PCR was performed with 32 V and 13 J primers, and it amplified TCR beta CDR3. From the multiplex PCR reads, TCRdb called clonotypes with MiXCR, one entry per CDR3 protein. The sample records just over 15,000 distinct CDR3 sequences, over 25% being singletons. Samples each supplied 450 to 650 ng of bulk tumor genomic DNA as template. Several far-apart biopsies were taken per primary tumor during surgery. Each patient presented with untreated, newly diagnosed non-small cell lung cancer and received curative surgery. Newly diagnosed non-small cell lung cancer patients undergoing curative-intent surgery served as donors.

The receptor was derived from a man aged 40-55 years with non-small cell lung cancer. The chain combines TRBV7-9 with TRBJ2-1; 9 positions match TRBD2. The material sequenced was lung tumor tissue. The CDR3 region has the DNA TGTGCCAGCAGCCCCCGGGGACTAGCCTCGAATGAGCAGTTCTTC. This encodes CASSPRGLASNEQFF.